This TCR beta chain was captured by sequencing in a study of response to subunit inactivated influenza vaccine listed by TCRdb under 2018. Study-level background: Deep quantitative profiling of the T cell receptor repertoire was used in the study to follow responses to a trivalent subunit inactivated influenza vaccine.

This clonotype was detected only a few times. Which antigen it targets is not known. No base-level quality is on record; no much larger clone is a single base apart. Preparation of the library involved RT-PCR. Sequencing was performed on an Illumina HiSeq 2500. The public sequencing data were trimmed at Q25 with fastp and processed into clonotypes with MiXCR by TCRdb, which kept only in-frame beta chains. Rows matching on CDR3 protein sequence are summarized as one entry with the most common DNA and genes. The sample contains 500,000 or so distinct CDR3 sequences, 16% of them found a single time. Less than 4% of the sample is in the top ten clones. The paper as a whole reports these results and caveats: It was suggested by the authors that each seasonal influenza vaccination may recruit only a limited number of new T cells.

The specimen comprised CD4+ T cells sorted from PBMCs, sampled around 25 months after vaccination. The TCR was taken from a man aged 50 to 75 who received an inactivated influenza vaccine. Donor details come from another sample of the same person, matched by shared clones.

Read as DNA, the sequence is TGCAGTGCAGGGACAGGGAACTACAATGAGCAGTTCTTC. This encodes CSAGTGNYNEQFF. The receptor chain draws on TRBV20-1 and TRBJ2-1; 9 junctional bases match TRBD1. Counted from cysteine to phenylalanine, this CDR3 has 13 amino acids. Just the 39-base CDR3 DNA is kept, in frame starting at base 1. Reading the germline V gene (reference sequence) gives CDR1 DFQATT and CDR2 SNEGSKA. Unmatched junction bases come to 3, with V trimmed by 6 bases and J by 3 bases.